Below are 7 T cell receptor beta chains sequenced from a single sample in a study of control samples from healthy donors and cancer patients. Generated by immunoSEQ multiplex PCR, the TCRdb table keeps only in-frame clones and is missing some. The repertoire holds 150,000 to 200,000 clones, with roughly 91% as singletons. What was sequenced was blood. The source of these receptors is a woman in her 30s in good health.

The chain combines TRBV6-2 or TRBV6-3 with TRBJ2-1; the match to TRBD2 covers 11 bases. This CDR3 spans 15 amino acids. The V gene end was trimmed by 4 bases and the J gene end by 6 bases; junction bases not matched to a gene: 5. Germline V gives CDR1 MNHEY, CDR2 SVGEGT. CDR3 protein: CASSSGLAGRNEQFF. The CDR3 region has the DNA TGTGCCAGCAGTTCCGGACTAGCGGGTCGCAATGAGCAGTTCTTC.

A single count supports this clone. The rearrangement links TRBV6-5 to TRBJ2-1, with TRBD2 matching 8 bases. Germline V lookup: CDR1 MNHEY, CDR2 SVGAGI. The CDR3 is 14 residues long. With V trimmed by 6 bases and J by 4 bases, 5 bases remained unmatched. The chain's CDR3 is CASRVAGRYNEQFF. The DNA for the CDR3 is TGTGCCAGCAGAGTAGCGGGGCGGTACAATGAGCAGTTCTTC.

The chain couples TRBV28 to TRBJ1-2, with D maybe TRBD1 (5 bases). The V end lost 2 bases, the J end lost 8 bases, and 12 bases lay between the germline ends. This CDR3 has 13 residues. Germline CDR1 and CDR2: MDHEN and SYDVKM. DNA for the CDR3: TGTGCCAGCAGTTTAGGAAAGCAGGGAGGCTACACCTTC. It specifies CASSLGKQGGYTF.

The chain carries TRBV6-6 and TRBJ2-5, with 10 bases that match TRBD1. The germline gives CDR1 MNHNY, CDR2 SVGAGI (reference sequence). CDR3 length: 16 amino acids. With V trimmed by 0 bases and J by 2 bases, 3 bases remained unmatched. The CDR3 loop is CASSYSDRGGQETQYF. In DNA form, the CDR3 reads TGTGCCAGCAGTTACTCGGACAGGGGGGGTCAAGAGACCCAGTACTTC.

This chain connects TRBV30 to TRBJ1-2, with D tentatively TRBD1 (5 bases). The CDR3 loop spans 14 amino acids. V was cut by 0 bases and J by 0 bases, with 8 bases left in between. Germline assignment: CDR1 GTSNPN and CDR2 SVGIG (reference sequence). Here the CDR3 reads CAWSVAGPNYGYTF. The CDR3 nucleotides read TGTGCCTGGAGTGTCGCAGGGCCTAACTATGGCTACACCTTC.

The chain is built from TRBV12-3 or TRBV12-4 and TRBJ2-1; no clear D gene. This CDR3 has 13 residues. Trimming removed 1 base from V and 4 bases from J, with 5 bases in between. As DNA, the CDR3 is TGTGCCAGCAGTTTAGGATTTTACAATGAGCAGTTCTTC. Translation gives CASSLGFYNEQFF.

V is TRBV12-5 and J is TRBJ2-2; D is unclear. The germline V gene has CDR1 LGHNT and CDR2 FRNRAP. The CDR3 loop spans 15 amino acids. V shed 1 base and J shed 0 bases, with 6 bases lying between them. Written as DNA, the CDR3 is TGTGCTAGTGGTTTGGACAACGCGAACACCGGGGAGCTGTTTTTT. Protein sequence: CASGLDNANTGELFF.